A selection of T cell receptor beta chains follows, all from one sample in a study of T cell repertoires in cytomegalovirus infection. These receptors' antigens are unknown. A single record per CDR3 protein comes from TCRdb applying MiXCR to the reads. The table includes about 770,000 distinct CDR3 sequences, about 28% detected once. The specimen was cultured CD8+ T cells from PBMCs, collected from culture after CMV antigen stimulation. The receptors derive from a human donor in good health (CMV status not recorded). Some clones in this sample may be carry-over from other donors' samples. The CDR3 runs from the conserved cysteine through the conserved F or W. A D gene is named only where the DNA matches it firmly. The size entry is marked missing in some rows and otherwise reads once, few, many or a size class.

clone_size: .; j_call: TRBJ1-2; d_call: .; v_call: TRBV28; cdr3_nt: TGTGCCAGCAGTTCATCCGCCGGGACATCTCGGTATGGCTACACCTTC; cdr3_aa: CASSSSAGTSRYGYTF
clone_size: few; j_call: TRBJ2-1; d_call: .; v_call: TRBV4-1; cdr3_nt: TGCGCCAGCAGCCAAGATCGTGGCAGCCTTGGGGGGCAGTTCTTC; cdr3_aa: CASSQDRGSLGGQFF
clone_size: many; j_call: TRBJ2-1; d_call: .; v_call: TRBV7-6; cdr3_nt: TGTGCCAGCAGCTTGTTCGACAATGAGCAGTTCTTC; cdr3_aa: CASSLFDNEQFF
clone_size: once; j_call: TRBJ1-1; d_call: .; v_call: TRBV12-3/TRBV12-4; cdr3_nt: TGTGCCAGCAACCCAATGGGGGGGTTTGCTGAAGCTTTCTTT; cdr3_aa: CASNPMGGFAEAFF
clone_size: .; j_call: TRBJ1-5; d_call: TRBD1; v_call: TRBV2; cdr3_nt: TGTGCCAGCAGCGGGACAGGGTACAATCAGCCCCAGCATTTT; cdr3_aa: CASSGTGYNQPQHF
clone_size: .; j_call: TRBJ2-1; d_call: .; v_call: TRBV12-3/TRBV12-4; cdr3_nt: TGTGCCAGCAGTTTCCCCTACTTTCGGACGGAGGGGGTATACAATGAGCAGTTCTTC; cdr3_aa: CASSFPYFRTEGVYNEQFF
clone_size: .; j_call: TRBJ2-4; d_call: TRBD2; v_call: TRBV4-1; cdr3_nt: TGCGCCAGCAGCCCGGGACTAGCCGGGGTGGACATTCAGTACTTC; cdr3_aa: CASSPGLAGVDIQYF
clone_size: once; j_call: TRBJ2-3; d_call: TRBD2; v_call: TRBV27; cdr3_nt: TGTGCCAGCAGAGGTGATCAGCGGGGGAGGTCAGATACGCAGTATTTT; cdr3_aa: CASRGDQRGRSDTQYF
clone_size: .; j_call: TRBJ1-1; d_call: .; v_call: TRBV5-5; cdr3_nt: TGTGCCAGCAGCCTTACGGGATCCATGAACACTGAAGCTTTCTTT; cdr3_aa: CASSLTGSMNTEAFF
clone_size: .; j_call: TRBJ2-1; d_call: .; v_call: TRBV27; cdr3_nt: TGTGCCAGCACCCCGGGGACACCCTTCGATGAGCAGTTCTTC; cdr3_aa: CASTPGTPFDEQFF
clone_size: many; j_call: TRBJ2-5; d_call: .; v_call: TRBV7-7; cdr3_nt: TGTGCTAGCAGCTTAGGTCCAGGTCAAGAGACCCAGTACTTC; cdr3_aa: CASSLGPGQETQYF
clone_size: many; j_call: TRBJ2-1; d_call: .; v_call: TRBV6-1; cdr3_nt: TGTGCCAGCAGTGAATCGGCGGCTAACTCCTACAATGAGCAGTTCTTC; cdr3_aa: CASSESAANSYNEQFF
clone_size: many; j_call: TRBJ1-1; d_call: TRBD1; v_call: TRBV19; cdr3_nt: TGTGCCAGTAGCTGGACAGGGGGTATGAACACTGAAGCTTTCTTT; cdr3_aa: CASSWTGGMNTEAFF
clone_size: .; j_call: TRBJ2-5; d_call: .; v_call: TRBV12-3/TRBV12-4; cdr3_nt: TGTGCCAGCAGTTTGTTTGTGGGGACGCACTCCTCGACCCAGTACTTC; cdr3_aa: CASSLFVGTHSSTQYF
clone_size: .; j_call: TRBJ1-1; d_call: .; v_call: TRBV9; cdr3_nt: TGTGCCAGCAGCATCAACAGGGAAGGGAATCTCAACACTGAAGCTTTCTTT; cdr3_aa: CASSINREGNLNTEAFF
clone_size: few; j_call: TRBJ1-5; d_call: TRBD1; v_call: TRBV5-4; cdr3_nt: TGTGCCAGCAGCATGGGGACAGGGAGTCAGCCCCAGCATTTT; cdr3_aa: CASSMGTGSQPQHF
clone_size: .; j_call: TRBJ1-2; d_call: .; v_call: TRBV15; cdr3_nt: TGTGCCACCAGCATTTGGCCCGCGGGAGGCTACACCTTC; cdr3_aa: CATSIWPAGGYTF
clone_size: few; j_call: TRBJ2-3; d_call: TRBD2; v_call: TRBV6-2/TRBV6-3; cdr3_nt: TGTGCCAGCAGCGTCACTAGCGGGACCACAGATACGCAGTATTTT; cdr3_aa: CASSVTSGTTDTQYF
clone_size: .; j_call: TRBJ1-5; d_call: .; v_call: TRBV15; cdr3_nt: TGTGCCACCAGCCCCAAGGGGAAGGGCAATCAGCCCCAGCATTTT; cdr3_aa: CATSPKGKGNQPQHF
clone_size: few; j_call: TRBJ2-3; d_call: .; v_call: TRBV7-9; cdr3_nt: TGTGCCAGCACCCCTGACACAGATACGCAGTATTTT; cdr3_aa: CASTPDTDTQYF
clone_size: .; j_call: TRBJ2-5; d_call: TRBD2; v_call: TRBV7-3; cdr3_nt: TGTGCCAGCAGCTTATATAGCGGGGTTGGAGAGACCCAGTACTTC; cdr3_aa: CASSLYSGVGETQYF
clone_size: .; j_call: TRBJ2-3; d_call: .; v_call: TRBV6-6; cdr3_nt: TGTGCCAGCGACAGCGGAGTAGAGGATACGCAGTATTTT; cdr3_aa: CASDSGVEDTQYF
clone_size: few; j_call: TRBJ2-4; d_call: TRBD2; v_call: TRBV4-1; cdr3_nt: TGCGCCAGCAGTCTCACGGGGGCAGGATTGGCTAGCGGGGGGCCTCTAGCCAAAAACATTCAGTACTTC; cdr3_aa: CASSLTGAGLASGGPLAKNIQYF
clone_size: .; j_call: TRBJ1-1; d_call: TRBD1; v_call: TRBV27; cdr3_nt: TGTGCCAGCAGAGGGGGCTGGACTGAAGCTTTCTTT; cdr3_aa: CASRGGWTEAFF
clone_size: many; j_call: TRBJ1-6; d_call: .; v_call: TRBV27; cdr3_nt: TGTGCCAGCCGCGACAGGTCAGGCTCCTATAATTCACCCCTCCACTTT; cdr3_aa: CASRDRSGSYNSPLHF
clone_size: .; j_call: TRBJ2-1; d_call: .; v_call: TRBV5-1; cdr3_nt: TGCGCCAGCAGCTTCGACAGCGGAGGGCAGTTCTTC; cdr3_aa: CASSFDSGGQFF
clone_size: .; j_call: TRBJ2-3; d_call: .; v_call: TRBV6-5; cdr3_nt: TGTGCCAGCACTGCTCTGGATACGCAGTATTTT; cdr3_aa: CASTALDTQYF
clone_size: few; j_call: TRBJ1-2; d_call: .; v_call: TRBV7-9; cdr3_nt: TGTGCCAGCAGCTTAGCGCCACCCCTCCTTTATGGCTACACCTTC; cdr3_aa: CASSLAPPLLYGYTF
clone_size: many; j_call: TRBJ2-3; d_call: .; v_call: TRBV7-2; cdr3_nt: TGTGCCAGCAGCCCGTGGGGATTGAAGGCAGATACGCAGTATTTT; cdr3_aa: CASSPWGLKADTQYF
clone_size: .; j_call: TRBJ1-4; d_call: .; v_call: TRBV9; cdr3_nt: TGTGCCAGCAGCGTAGGCGGGGCAACTAATGAAAAACTGTTTTTT; cdr3_aa: CASSVGGATNEKLFF
clone_size: few; j_call: TRBJ2-7; d_call: .; v_call: TRBV27; cdr3_nt: TGTGCCAGCAGACCATCATACTGGACTTTCACCTACGAGCAGTACTTC; cdr3_aa: CASRPSYWTFTYEQYF
clone_size: .; j_call: TRBJ2-2; d_call: .; v_call: TRBV20-1; cdr3_nt: TGCAGTGCTAGACCTTCCGGGACAACCCCCGGGGAGCTGTTTTTT; cdr3_aa: CSARPSGTTPGELFF
clone_size: .; j_call: TRBJ2-2; d_call: TRBD2; v_call: TRBV28; cdr3_nt: TGTGCCACCGAACCGGGACTAGCGTTCCACACCGGGGAGCTGTTTTTT; cdr3_aa: CATEPGLAFHTGELFF
clone_size: .; j_call: TRBJ1-4; d_call: .; v_call: TRBV5-6; cdr3_nt: TGTGCCAGCAGCATGGGGGGGCTCGGTGAAAAACTGTTTTTT; cdr3_aa: CASSMGGLGEKLFF
clone_size: .; j_call: TRBJ2-3; d_call: .; v_call: TRBV19; cdr3_nt: TGTGCCAGTAGTATGGCGGCCGGCACAGATACGCAGTATTTT; cdr3_aa: CASSMAAGTDTQYF
clone_size: .; j_call: TRBJ1-5; d_call: .; v_call: TRBV15; cdr3_nt: TGTGCCACCAGCAGAGATCGCGGGACTAGGTTTCAGCCCCAGCATTTT; cdr3_aa: CATSRDRGTRFQPQHF
clone_size: .; j_call: TRBJ2-1; d_call: TRBD2; v_call: TRBV28; cdr3_nt: TGTGCCAGCAGTTCGTTCCTACTAGCGGGGGGACGATACAATGAGCAGTTCTTC; cdr3_aa: CASSSFLLAGGRYNEQFF
clone_size: few; j_call: TRBJ1-1; d_call: .; v_call: TRBV7-6; cdr3_nt: TGTGCCAGCAGCTTAGGTAAAGAGACTTTCTTT; cdr3_aa: CASSLGKETFF
clone_size: .; j_call: TRBJ2-1; d_call: .; v_call: TRBV4-1; cdr3_nt: TGCGCCAGCAGCCGCCTAAGCGCTGGACTGAGAGTTTACAATGAGCAGTTCTTC; cdr3_aa: CASSRLSAGLRVYNEQFF
clone_size: .; j_call: TRBJ1-1; d_call: .; v_call: TRBV7-9; cdr3_nt: TGTGCCAGCAGCGCGGGGCTCAATGAAGCTTTCTTT; cdr3_aa: CASSAGLNEAFF
clone_size: few; j_call: TRBJ2-1; d_call: TRBD2; v_call: TRBV6-1; cdr3_nt: TGTGCCAGCGTTGGCGGGGGGGCCGGAGAGCAGTTCTTC; cdr3_aa: CASVGGGAGEQFF
clone_size: .; j_call: TRBJ2-1; d_call: TRBD2; v_call: TRBV19; cdr3_nt: TGTGCCAGTAACCCTTTAGCGGGGGGGCTTAATGAGCAGTTCTTC; cdr3_aa: CASNPLAGGLNEQFF
clone_size: few; j_call: TRBJ2-1; d_call: .; v_call: TRBV5-1; cdr3_nt: TGCGCCAGCAGGCTCCAGCCGGTAAATGAGCAGTTCTTC; cdr3_aa: CASRLQPVNEQFF
clone_size: few; j_call: TRBJ2-5; d_call: TRBD2; v_call: TRBV7-6; cdr3_nt: TGTGCCAGCAGCGGACCGCCGTATGCGGGGGGCGTCCAAGAGACCCAGTACTTC; cdr3_aa: CASSGPPYAGGVQETQYF
clone_size: few; j_call: TRBJ2-3; d_call: .; v_call: TRBV5-5; cdr3_nt: TGTGCCAGCAGCTTCGACACAAGCACAGATACGCAGTATTTT; cdr3_aa: CASSFDTSTDTQYF
clone_size: few; j_call: TRBJ2-6; d_call: TRBD1; v_call: TRBV19; cdr3_nt: TGTGCCAGTAGTATACCGGGGACAGCGATATACACCAGCTCTGGGGCCAACGTCCTGACTTTC; cdr3_aa: CASSIPGTAIYTSSGANVLTF
clone_size: .; j_call: TRBJ1-1; d_call: TRBD1; v_call: TRBV5-6; cdr3_nt: TGTGCCAGCAGCCCGAAGGTGAGGGGGCGGTTCACTGAAGCTTTCTTT; cdr3_aa: CASSPKVRGRFTEAFF
clone_size: .; j_call: TRBJ2-3; d_call: TRBD2; v_call: TRBV6-6; cdr3_nt: TGTGCCAGCACGGTAGCGGGGTACGCAGATACGCAGTATTTT; cdr3_aa: CASTVAGYADTQYF
clone_size: .; j_call: TRBJ2-5; d_call: .; v_call: TRBV7-9; cdr3_nt: TGTGCCAGCAGCTCCCAGTCAGAGACCCAGTACTTC; cdr3_aa: CASSSQSETQYF
clone_size: few; j_call: TRBJ1-5; d_call: .; v_call: TRBV6-1; cdr3_nt: TGTGCCAGCCCCCCGGACGCCTCGAGCAATCAGCCCCAGCATTTT; cdr3_aa: CASPPDASSNQPQHF
clone_size: .; j_call: TRBJ2-5; d_call: TRBD2; v_call: TRBV11-2; cdr3_nt: TGTGCCAGCAGCTTAGTCGGAGCGGGGGGGGGAGAGACCCAGTACTTC; cdr3_aa: CASSLVGAGGGETQYF
clone_size: few; j_call: TRBJ1-5; d_call: TRBD1; v_call: TRBV19; cdr3_nt: TGTGCCACCGGGACAGGGACTAATCAGCCCCAGCATTTT; cdr3_aa: CATGTGTNQPQHF
clone_size: .; j_call: TRBJ2-5; d_call: TRBD2; v_call: TRBV6-2/TRBV6-3; cdr3_nt: TGTGCCAGCAGTTACTCGATGGGCCTAGCGGGGGAAGAGACCCAGTACTTC; cdr3_aa: CASSYSMGLAGEETQYF
clone_size: .; j_call: TRBJ1-5; d_call: .; v_call: TRBV6-1; cdr3_nt: TGTGCCAGCAGTGCATTGGCCGCCAATCAGCCCCAGCATTTT; cdr3_aa: CASSALAANQPQHF
clone_size: .; j_call: TRBJ2-3; d_call: .; v_call: TRBV2; cdr3_nt: TGTGCCATCCTCTTACGGGGCACAGATACGCAGTATTTT; cdr3_aa: CAILLRGTDTQYF
clone_size: .; j_call: TRBJ2-5; d_call: TRBD2; v_call: TRBV5-1; cdr3_nt: TGCGCCAGCAGCTTGGGACTAGCGGGGAAAGAGACCCAGTACTTC; cdr3_aa: CASSLGLAGKETQYF
clone_size: many; j_call: TRBJ2-1; d_call: .; v_call: TRBV7-7; cdr3_nt: TGTGCTAGCAGCCCCAGGGGCCCCTACAATGAGCAGTTCTTC; cdr3_aa: CASSPRGPYNEQFF
clone_size: .; j_call: TRBJ2-1; d_call: TRBD1; v_call: TRBV7-6; cdr3_nt: TGTGCCAGCAGCTCTAGCTGGGCCGGAACAGGGGGCCATGAGCAGTTCTTC; cdr3_aa: CASSSSWAGTGGHEQFF
clone_size: .; j_call: TRBJ2-5; d_call: .; v_call: TRBV6-1; cdr3_nt: TGTGCCAGTGGCGCGACCCAGTACTTC; cdr3_aa: CASGATQYF